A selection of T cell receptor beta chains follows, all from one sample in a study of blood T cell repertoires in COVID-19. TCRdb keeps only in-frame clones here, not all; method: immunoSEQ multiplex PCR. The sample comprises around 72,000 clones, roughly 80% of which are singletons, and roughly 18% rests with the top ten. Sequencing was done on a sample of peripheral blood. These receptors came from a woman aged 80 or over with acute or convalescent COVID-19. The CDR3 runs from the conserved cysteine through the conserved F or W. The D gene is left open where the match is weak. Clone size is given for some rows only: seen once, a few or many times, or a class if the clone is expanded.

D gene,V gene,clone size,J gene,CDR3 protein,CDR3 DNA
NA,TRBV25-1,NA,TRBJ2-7,CASSEFGDYEQYF,TGTGCCAGCAGTGAATTCGGGGACTACGAGCAGTACTTC
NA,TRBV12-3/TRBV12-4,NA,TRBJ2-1,CASSPPAATEQFF,TGTGCCAGCAGTCCCCCGGCAGCGACTGAGCAGTTCTTC
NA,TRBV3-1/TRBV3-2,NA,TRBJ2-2,CASSLGTAGGELFF,TGTGCCAGCAGCCTCGGGACTGCCGGCGGGGAGCTGTTTTTT
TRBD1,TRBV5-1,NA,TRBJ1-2,CASSLGALGQRGSNYGYTF,TGCGCCAGCAGCTTGGGCGCGTTGGGACAGAGAGGTTCGAACTATGGCTACACCTTC
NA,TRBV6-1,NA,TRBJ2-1,CASSEVTDNQFF,TGTGCCAGCAGTGAAGTAACGGACAACCAGTTCTTC
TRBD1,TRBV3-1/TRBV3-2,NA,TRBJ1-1,CASSQTGGLTEAFF,TGTGCCAGCAGCCAAACAGGGGGCCTCACTGAAGCTTTCTTT
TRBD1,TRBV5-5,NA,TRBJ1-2,CASSSGTGALPSYGYTF,TGTGCCAGCAGCTCTGGGACAGGAGCCCTCCCATCCTATGGCTACACCTTC
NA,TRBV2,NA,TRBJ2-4,CASSESPPLAKNIQYF,TGTGCCAGCAGTGAAAGCCCTCCCTTAGCCAAAAACATTCAGTACTTC
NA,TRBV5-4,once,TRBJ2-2,CASSLEGARTGELFF,TGTGCCAGCAGCTTGGAAGGGGCGCGAACCGGGGAGCTGTTTTTT
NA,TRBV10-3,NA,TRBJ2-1,CAISESAGPVGEQFF,TGTGCCATCAGTGAGTCAGCGGGCCCAGTAGGGGAGCAGTTCTTC
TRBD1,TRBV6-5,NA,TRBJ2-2,CASSQTGAGELFF,TGTGCCAGCAGTCAAACAGGGGCCGGGGAGCTGTTTTTT
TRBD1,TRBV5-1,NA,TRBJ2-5,CASSPQGQYQETQYF,TGCGCCAGCAGCCCCCAGGGACAGTACCAAGAGACCCAGTACTTC
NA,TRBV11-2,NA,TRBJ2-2,CASSLLTGNTGELFF,TGTGCCAGCAGCTTATTGACAGGGAACACCGGGGAGCTGTTTTTT
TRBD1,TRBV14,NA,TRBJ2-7,CASSQPWDRDEQYF,TGTGCCAGCAGCCAACCCTGGGACAGGGACGAGCAGTACTTC
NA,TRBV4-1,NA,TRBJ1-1,CASSPRGQLAEAFF,TGCGCCAGCAGCCCACGCGGACAGTTAGCTGAAGCTTTCTTT
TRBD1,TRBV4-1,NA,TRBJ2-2,CASNFGTGEVYGTGELFF,TGCGCCAGCAATTTCGGGACAGGGGAGGTCTATGGCACCGGGGAGCTGTTTTTT
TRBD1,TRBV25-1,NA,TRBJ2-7,CASRDDRGVPYEQYF,TGTGCCAGCAGGGATGACAGGGGGGTTCCCTACGAGCAGTACTTC
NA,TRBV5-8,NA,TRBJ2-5,CASSLWGDPETQYF,TGTGCCAGCAGCTTGTGGGGAGACCCAGAGACCCAGTACTTC
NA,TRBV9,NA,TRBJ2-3,CASSVEGSSTDTQYF,TGTGCCAGCAGCGTCGAGGGATCTAGCACAGATACGCAGTATTTT
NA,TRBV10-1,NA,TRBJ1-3,CASSVSGPAGNTIYF,TGCGCCAGCAGTGTATCAGGGCCGGCTGGAAACACCATATATTTT
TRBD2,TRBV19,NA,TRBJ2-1,CASSKAGGPSNEQFF,TGTGCCAGTAGTAAGGCGGGAGGGCCGAGCAATGAGCAGTTCTTC
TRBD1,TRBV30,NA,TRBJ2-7,CAWSTGNTYEQYF,TGTGCCTGGTCGACAGGGAATACCTACGAGCAGTACTTC
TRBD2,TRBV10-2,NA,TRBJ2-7,CASIGLAGGIEQYF,TGCGCCAGCATAGGACTAGCGGGAGGGATTGAGCAGTACTTC
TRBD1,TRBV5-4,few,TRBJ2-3,CASRRDRGTDTQYF,TGTGCCAGCAGACGGGACAGGGGCACAGATACGCAGTATTTT
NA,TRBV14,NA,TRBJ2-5,CASSQSSFETQYF,TGTGCCAGCAGCCAGTCGAGTTTTGAGACCCAGTACTTC
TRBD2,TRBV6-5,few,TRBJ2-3,CASEGLDTDTQYF,TGTGCCAGTGAGGGACTAGACACAGATACGCAGTATTTT
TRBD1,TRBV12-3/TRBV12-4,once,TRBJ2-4,CASSLSDRDAYF,TGTGCCAGCAGTTTGTCGGACAGGGACGCGTACTTC
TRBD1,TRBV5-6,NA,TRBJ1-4,CASSWGDSGNEKLFF,TGTGCCAGCAGCTGGGGGGACAGCGGTAATGAAAAACTGTTTTTT
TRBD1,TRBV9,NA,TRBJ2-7,CASSVDDRGPYEQYF,TGTGCCAGCAGCGTAGATGACAGGGGGCCCTACGAGCAGTACTTC
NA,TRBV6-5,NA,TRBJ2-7,CATSRAGLNDEQYF,TGTGCCACCTCGAGGGCAGGTCTTAACGACGAGCAGTACTTC